These 8 T cell receptor beta chains share one sample of origin, sequenced in a study of blood T cells in healthy people across ages. The use of a sample-barcoded 5' primer and a J-beta primer mix characterized a second PCR of about 7 to 12 cycles. TCRdb used MiXCR to reprocess the 5' RACE reads, holding one entry per CDR3 protein. Here the sample spans some 670,000 distinct CDR3 sequences, approximately 52% being singletons. The material sequenced was blood. These receptors all stem from a woman older than 75 in good health.

There are many counts of this clonotype. The chain joins TRBV20-1 to TRBJ2-1; 8 bases align to TRBD1. The CDR3 extends over 15 amino acids. Germline V lookup: CDR1 DFQATT, CDR2 SNEGSKA (reference sequence). J lost 1 base, V lost 3 bases, and 5 bases had no gene match. CDR3 residues: CSARTRQGSYNEQFF. For the CDR3, the DNA is TGCAGTGCTAGGACTCGACAGGGGTCCTACAATGAGCAGTTCTTC.

Concerning this clonotype: A read error is possible here, since a much larger clone lies one base away. The CDR3 region has the DNA TGTGCCAGCAAGGGACTAGTGCCCGACGAGCAGTACTTC. Its protein is CASKGLVPDEQYF. The J gene is TRBJ2-5, the V gene TRBV27; TRBD2 matches 8 bases. The J call may not be correct, given that the DNA end is closer to TRBJ2-7. Germline V CDR1 and CDR2: MNHEY, SMNVEV (reference sequence). This CDR3 comprises 13 residues.

There are many counts of this clonotype. This chain links TRBV7-3 with TRBJ2-2; no clear D. Germline V gene lookup returns CDR1 SGHTA and CDR2 FQGTGA. The CDR3 runs to 12 residues. V was trimmed by 6 bases and J by 0 bases, leaving 2 bases between them. The CDR3 is CASSPNTGELFF. CDR3 bases: TGTGCCAGCAGTCCGAACACCGGGGAGCTGTTTTTT.

The sample holds many counts of this clonotype. The chain links TRBV3-1 to TRBJ2-3, with a weak D call TRBD2 (6 bases). In germline, CDR1 is LGHDT, CDR2 YNNKEL (reference sequence). This CDR3 comprises 15 residues. Trimming left V 4 bases short and J 7 bases short, with 18 bases between. Here the CDR3 reads CASSLGKPGVNTQYF. The CDR3 DNA reads as TGTGCCAGCAGCCTGGGAAAACCGGGAGTAAATACGCAGTATTTT.

This clonotype was counted at least ten times. This sequence joins TRBV6-5 and TRBJ1-4, with D hard to call. The germline CDR1 and CDR2 sequences are MNHEY and SVGAGI. V was cut by 9 bases and J by 3 bases, with 14 bases left in between. This CDR3 contains 14 residues. As DNA, the CDR3 is TGTGCCAGTCGGAGGGCTTCGGCTAATGAAAAACTGTTTTTT. Translated, it gives CASRRASANEKLFF.

This clonotype was detected many times. The V and J genes are TRBV29-1 and TRBJ2-3, with 11 bases matching TRBD1. The CDR3 totals 15 residues. Unmatched junction bases numbered 6, after V lost 3 bases and J lost 4 bases. The V gene's germline CDR1 is SQVTM and CDR2 ANQGSEA. CDR3 nucleotides: TGCAGCGTTGAGCCCGGGACAGGGGGGTCAGATACGCAGTATTTT. Protein sequence: CSVEPGTGGSDTQYF.

The sample holds a few counts of this clonotype. V is TRBV2 and J is TRBJ1-5; 10 nucleotides line up with TRBD1. CDR3 length equals 15 residues. Unmatched junction bases numbered 4, after V lost 4 bases and J lost 4 bases. CDR1 is SNHLY and CDR2 is FYNNEI in the germline V gene. CDR3 protein: CASSVVGQGNQPQHF. DNA for the CDR3: TGTGCCAGCAGTGTGGTGGGACAGGGGAATCAGCCCCAGCATTTT.

This clonotype was seen repeatedly, ten times or more. The chain has TRBV5-1 and TRBJ2-3, with TRBD2 matching over 10 bases. This CDR3 is 16 amino acids long. The V gene end was trimmed by 4 bases and the J gene end by 0 bases; junction bases not matched to a gene: 5. Germline loops: CDR1 SGHRS, CDR2 YFSETQ. The CDR3 nucleotides are TGCGCCAGCAGCGAGGGACTAGCGTTTAGCACAGATACGCAGTATTTT. Its protein product is CASSEGLAFSTDTQYF.